The T cell receptor (beta chain) described here comes from a study of blood T cell repertoires in COVID-19. For the study at large: Spain, Italy and the United States supplied samples that represented acute and convalescent COVID-19. T cells, B-cell-depleted T cells, or PBMCs supplied cDNA or gDNA.

This CDR3 contains 16 residues. Trimming pared 3 bases from V and 7 bases from J, leaving 16 bases between. CDR1 and CDR2 from the germline V gene are MGHDK and SYGVNS. In the original analysis: Using reference gene primer amplification, nucleated cell counts were estimated. Here immunoSEQ multiplex PCR was the method, and the copy in TCRdb shows in-frame clones only, minus some. Clone size and the V and J calls come from that table; the DNA yielded D and trimming. The profile shows 250,000 to 350,000 clones, 80% to 90% of them singletons. The sequence derives from a woman aged 25 to 45 with active or convalescent COVID-19. The sample was peripheral blood. The rearrangement uses TRBV25-1 and TRBJ1-6, with D uncertain. The CDR3 loop is CASSDDAETPNSPLHF. The CDR3 DNA reads TGTGCCAGCAGTGATGACGCCGAGACACCCAATTCACCCCTCCACTTT. The complete variable domain, with remaining parts taken from reference TRBV25-1 and TRBJ1-6, reads EADIYQTPRYLVIGTGKKITLECSQTMGHDKMYWYQQDPGMELHLIHYSYGVNSTEKGDLSSESTVSRIRTEHFPLTLESARPSHTSQYLCASSDDAETPNSPLHFGNGTRLTVT.